These T cell receptor beta chains were read from a single sample in a study of long-term antiretroviral therapy in people with HIV. The data were produced by immunoSEQ multiplex PCR, yet TCRdb's version contains in-frame clones alone and is incomplete. The repertoire holds about 33,000 clones, 97% seen once, with under 3.5% in the top ten. The sample consisted of unsorted PBMCs, taken 6.9 years after starting antiretroviral therapy. These receptors all come from a man aged 30 to 39 with HIV. Each CDR3 is given with its conserved first and last residue. Fields, in order: V gene, CDR3 protein.

v_call: TRBV25-1
cdr3_aa: CASSELGTGYGYTF

v_call: TRBV7-9
cdr3_aa: CAASGTSYEQYF

v_call: TRBV19
cdr3_aa: CASSIREGGNQPQHF

v_call: TRBV10-3
cdr3_aa: CAISGLAGVETQYF

v_call: TRBV4-3
cdr3_aa: CASSQDVGGRTGELFF

v_call: TRBV5-5
cdr3_aa: CASTETEWAHEQYF

v_call: TRBV9
cdr3_aa: CASSVVFNEQFF

v_call: TRBV19
cdr3_aa: CASSSPNEKLFF

v_call: TRBV5-1
cdr3_aa: CASSLADQETQYF

v_call: TRBV20-1
cdr3_aa: CSASRAYEQYF

v_call: TRBV4-1
cdr3_aa: CASSQALDSYYEQYF

v_call: TRBV19
cdr3_aa: CASGTGTAGYGYTF

v_call: TRBV6-5
cdr3_aa: CASSYRGEQYF

v_call: TRBV6-5
cdr3_aa: CASSYAGYSGNTIYF

v_call: TRBV4-2
cdr3_aa: CASSQEGASGVGYEQYF

v_call: TRBV28
cdr3_aa: CASSHTVGDTNYEQYF

v_call: TRBV25-1
cdr3_aa: CASSRQGSGDEQYF

v_call: TRBV4-3
cdr3_aa: CASSQGLIAGGSEQFF

v_call: TRBV11-2
cdr3_aa: CASSTPPTSGVETQYF

v_call: TRBV19
cdr3_aa: CASSKLASGELFF

v_call: TRBV6-1
cdr3_aa: CASRHGTGSNQPQHF

v_call: TRBV4-2
cdr3_aa: CASSQDRSTYEQYF

v_call: TRBV2
cdr3_aa: CASSVLTGGGDTQYF

v_call: TRBV7-9
cdr3_aa: CASSSQGRNTGELFF

v_call: TRBV10-3
cdr3_aa: CAIKDRVEAFF

v_call: TRBV10-3
cdr3_aa: CAISDFPQETQYF

v_call: TRBV13
cdr3_aa: CASSLAPDRGFVYF

v_call: TRBV7-6
cdr3_aa: CASSFSPTDTQYF

v_call: TRBV19
cdr3_aa: CASSINRGNEQFF

v_call: TRBV7-9
cdr3_aa: CASSLSNGPQHF

v_call: TRBV10-3
cdr3_aa: CAISAGLAARDIETQYF

v_call: TRBV4-1
cdr3_aa: CASSLSNVGSPLHF

v_call: TRBV4-2
cdr3_aa: CASSRFLQGANSNQPQHF

v_call: TRBV10-3
cdr3_aa: CAISDRTDHGYTF

v_call: TRBV19
cdr3_aa: CASGTGGAGEQYF

v_call: TRBV7-9
cdr3_aa: CASSARRDLSYEQYF

v_call: TRBV6-6
cdr3_aa: CASVGSGNTIYF

v_call: TRBV4-1
cdr3_aa: CASSQVVRETQYF

v_call: TRBV28
cdr3_aa: CASSLFQGETGELFF

v_call: TRBV25-1
cdr3_aa: CASSDTDEEKLFF

v_call: TRBV9
cdr3_aa: CASSPRTGLYGYTF

v_call: TRBV10-3
cdr3_aa: CAISSYNEQFF

v_call: TRBV21-1
cdr3_aa: CASSNAGQGPTEQYF

v_call: TRBV9
cdr3_aa: CASSDGGLLVDEQFF

v_call: TRBV5-5
cdr3_aa: CASSLGYEQYF

v_call: TRBV5-1
cdr3_aa: CASSLEVNTEAFF

v_call: TRBV2
cdr3_aa: CASKHQTGGGETQYF

v_call: TRBV13
cdr3_aa: CASSSSGGSGGARNEQFF